This record concerns one TCR beta chain sequence. This specimen belongs to a study of CD8 T cells in Susac syndrome. With random hexamers, roughly 0.45 to 1 ug RNA was reverse transcribed. Multiplex PCR with immunoSEQ amplified the TCR beta CDR3 across 54 Vbeta and 13 Jbeta. TCRdb called the immunoSEQ multiplex PCR reads again in MiXCR, with one record for every CDR3 protein. Of roughly 130,000 distinct CDR3 sequences in the sample, roughly 96% were seen once. The V gene end was trimmed by 4 bases and the J gene end by 3 bases; junction bases not matched to a gene: 7. Germline V gives CDR1 MNHNS, CDR2 SASEGT. CDR3 size: 16 residues.

The origin of this receptor is a human donor in good health. The sample comprised CD4+ T cells from PBMCs. The V and J genes are TRBV6-1 and TRBJ2-1; 9 nucleotides line up with TRBD1. The CDR3 loop reads CASSASGTGFYNEQFF. CDR3 nucleotide sequence: TGTGCCAGCAGTGCCTCCGGGACAGGGTTCTACAATGAGCAGTTCTTC.